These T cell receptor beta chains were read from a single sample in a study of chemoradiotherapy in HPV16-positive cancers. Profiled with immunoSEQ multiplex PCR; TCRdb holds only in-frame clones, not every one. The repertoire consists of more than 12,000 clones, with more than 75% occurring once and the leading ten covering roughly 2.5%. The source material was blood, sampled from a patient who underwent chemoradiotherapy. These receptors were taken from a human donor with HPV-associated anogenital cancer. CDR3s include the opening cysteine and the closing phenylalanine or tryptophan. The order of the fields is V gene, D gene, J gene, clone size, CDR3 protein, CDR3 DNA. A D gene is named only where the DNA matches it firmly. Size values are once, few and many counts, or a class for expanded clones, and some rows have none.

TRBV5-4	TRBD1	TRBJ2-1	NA	CASSRATGKHNEQFF	TGTGCCAGCAGCCGGGCGACAGGGAAGCACAATGAGCAGTTCTTC
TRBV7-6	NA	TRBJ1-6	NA	CASSLVLGAYNSPLHF	TGTGCCAGCAGCTTAGTATTGGGCGCCTATAATTCACCCCTCCACTTT
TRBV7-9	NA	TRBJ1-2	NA	CASGGAPNYGYTF	TGTGCCAGTGGGGGGGCGCCAAACTATGGCTACACCTTC
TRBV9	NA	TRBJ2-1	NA	CASSPTGGGPYGEQFF	TGTGCCAGCAGCCCAACAGGGGGGGGGCCGTACGGGGAGCAGTTCTTC
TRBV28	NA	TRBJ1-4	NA	CASRSGHNNEKLFF	TGTGCCAGCAGATCGGGACACAATAATGAAAAACTGTTTTTT
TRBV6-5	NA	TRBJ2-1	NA	CASSQGPYNEQFF	TGTGCCAGCAGTCAAGGTCCCTACAATGAGCAGTTCTTC
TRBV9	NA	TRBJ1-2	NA	CASSEGGGISYGYTF	TGTGCCAGCAGCGAGGGAGGCGGGATTTCCTATGGCTACACCTTC
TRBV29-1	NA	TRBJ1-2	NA	CSVVAGVDGYTF	TGCAGCGTCGTGGCAGGGGTGGATGGCTACACCTTC
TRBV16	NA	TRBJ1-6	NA	CASSAGNYNSPLHF	TGTGCCAGCAGCGCCGGGAATTATAATTCACCCCTCCACTTT
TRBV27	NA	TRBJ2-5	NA	CASSLRFLGAIGETQYF	TGTGCCAGCAGTTTGAGGTTTCTGGGGGCGATAGGGGAGACCCAGTACTTC
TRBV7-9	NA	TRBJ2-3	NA	CASSLNRAGTDTQYF	TGTGCCAGCAGCTTAAATCGGGCAGGCACAGATACGCAGTATTTT
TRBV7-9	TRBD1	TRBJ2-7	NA	CASSRGQVYEQYF	TGTGCCAGCAGCCGGGGACAGGTCTACGAGCAGTACTTC
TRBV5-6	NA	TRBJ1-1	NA	CASSRRGGGNTEAFF	TGTGCCAGCAGCCGTAGGGGTGGTGGGAACACTGAAGCTTTCTTT
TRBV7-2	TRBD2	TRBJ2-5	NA	CASSPPGLAGGQETQYF	TGTGCCAGCAGCCCTCCGGGACTAGCGGGGGGGCAAGAGACCCAGTACTTC
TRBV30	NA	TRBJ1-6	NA	CAWRGAAVGNSPLHF	TGTGCCTGGAGAGGGGCGGCGGTGGGTAATTCACCCCTCCACTTT
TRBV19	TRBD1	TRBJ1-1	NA	CASRDPGTGTNTEAFF	TGTGCCAGTAGAGATCCCGGGACAGGGACAAACACTGAAGCTTTCTTT
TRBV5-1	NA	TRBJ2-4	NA	CASSLGRTAAPNIQYF	TGCGCCAGCAGCTTGGGCAGGACTGCAGCCCCGAACATTCAGTACTTC
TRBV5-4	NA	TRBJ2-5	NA	CASSLVGSQETQYF	TGTGCCAGCAGCTTGGTGGGCTCCCAAGAGACCCAGTACTTC
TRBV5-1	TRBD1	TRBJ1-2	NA	CASSFAQGVLHGYTF	TGCGCCAGCAGCTTTGCCCAGGGGGTTTTACATGGCTACACCTTC
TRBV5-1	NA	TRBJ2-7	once	CASSLRSQGGLEQYF	TGCGCCAGCAGCTTGCGATCACAGGGGGGGCTCGAGCAGTACTTC
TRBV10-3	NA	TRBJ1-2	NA	CAISDSGAGGYTF	TGTGCCATCAGTGATTCGGGGGCGGGTGGCTACACCTTC
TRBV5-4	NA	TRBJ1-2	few	CASSPRLEGVDGYTF	TGTGCCAGCAGCCCCCGACTCGAGGGGGTTGATGGCTACACCTTC
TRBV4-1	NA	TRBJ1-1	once	CASSRQRGGGTMNTEAFF	TGCGCCAGCAGCCGCCAGCGGGGGGGAGGGACCATGAACACTGAAGCTTTCTTT
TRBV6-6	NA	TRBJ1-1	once	CASSYGIGNTEAFF	TGTGCCAGCAGTTACGGGATAGGGAACACTGAAGCTTTCTTT
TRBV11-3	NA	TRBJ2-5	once	CASSMGRKSVETQYF	TGTGCCAGCAGCATGGGACGGAAGTCCGTGGAGACCCAGTACTTC
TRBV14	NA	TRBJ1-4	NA	CASSRPGPLGEKLFF	TGTGCCAGCAGCCGTCCGGGTCCACTGGGTGAAAAACTGTTTTTT
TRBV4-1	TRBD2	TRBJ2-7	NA	CASSQGLAGYEQYF	TGCGCCAGCAGCCAAGGACTAGCAGGCTACGAGCAGTACTTC
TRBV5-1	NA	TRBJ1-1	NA	CASSLVAGLGAGGAFF	TGCGCCAGCAGCTTGGTGGCAGGGCTGGGCGCCGGGGGAGCTTTCTTT
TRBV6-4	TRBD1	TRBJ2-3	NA	CASSDSGLGVPGGTQYF	TGTGCCAGCAGTGACTCCGGTTTAGGGGTACCAGGGGGTACGCAGTATTTT
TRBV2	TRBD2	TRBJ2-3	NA	CASKTSGGADTQYF	TGTGCCAGCAAGACTAGCGGGGGGGCAGATACGCAGTATTTT
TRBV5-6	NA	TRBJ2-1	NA	CASSLEADWEQFF	TGTGCCAGCAGCTTGGAGGCTGACTGGGAGCAGTTCTTC
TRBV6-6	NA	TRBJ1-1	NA	CASSYGQGRFTEAFF	TGTGCCAGCAGTTACGGCCAGGGAAGGTTCACTGAAGCTTTCTTT
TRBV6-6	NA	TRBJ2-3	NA	CASRRTRAEADTQYF	TGTGCCAGCAGAAGGACCAGAGCCGAGGCAGATACGCAGTATTTT
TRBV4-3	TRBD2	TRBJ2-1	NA	CASSHGTRSSYNEQFF	TGCGCCAGCAGCCACGGGACTAGGAGCTCCTACAATGAGCAGTTCTTC
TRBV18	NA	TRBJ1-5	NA	CASSPGRSNQPQHF	TGTGCCAGCTCTCCCGGGAGGAGCAATCAGCCCCAGCATTTT
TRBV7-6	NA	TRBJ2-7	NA	CASSLEGTGTYEQYF	TGTGCCAGCAGCTTAGAAGGGACTGGAACCTACGAGCAGTACTTC
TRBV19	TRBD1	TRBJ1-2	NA	CATRGGTVYGYTF	TGTGCCACCAGGGGGGGGACAGTCTATGGCTACACCTTC
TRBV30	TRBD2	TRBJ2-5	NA	CAWDGGAETQYF	TGTGCCTGGGACGGGGGGGCGGAGACCCAGTACTTC
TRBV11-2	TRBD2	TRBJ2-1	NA	CASSFSSGGAYNEQFF	TGTGCCAGCAGCTTTTCTAGCGGGGGGGCGTACAATGAGCAGTTCTTC
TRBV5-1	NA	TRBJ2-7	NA	CASSLVIEHYEQYF	TGCGCCAGCAGCTTGGTTATTGAGCACTACGAGCAGTACTTC
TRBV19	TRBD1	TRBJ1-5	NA	CASSPNEGNRGRLVRYQPQHF	TGTGCCAGTAGCCCCAATGAGGGGAACAGGGGGCGCTTGGTCCGTTATCAGCCCCAGCATTTT
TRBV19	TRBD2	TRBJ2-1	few	CASSIELAGGWDEQFF	TGTGCCAGTAGTATAGAACTAGCGGGGGGGTGGGATGAGCAGTTCTTC
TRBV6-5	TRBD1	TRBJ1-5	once	CASRTTGVNQPQHF	TGTGCCAGCAGGACCACAGGGGTGAATCAGCCCCAGCATTTT
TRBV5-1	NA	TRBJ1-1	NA	CASSLKVVGLNTEAFF	TGCGCCAGCAGCTTAAAGGTCGTGGGTTTGAACACTGAAGCTTTCTTT
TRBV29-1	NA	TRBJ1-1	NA	CSVEMNTEAFF	TGCAGCGTTGAAATGAACACTGAAGCTTTCTTT
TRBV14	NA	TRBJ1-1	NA	CASSQFVNTEAFF	TGTGCCAGCAGCCAATTTGTGAACACTGAAGCTTTCTTT
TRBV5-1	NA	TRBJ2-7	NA	CASSLGTANYEQYF	TGCGCCAGCAGCTTGGGGACAGCGAACTACGAGCAGTACTTC
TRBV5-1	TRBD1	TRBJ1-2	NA	CASSADRVSAFYGYTF	TGCGCCAGCAGCGCGGACAGGGTATCCGCCTTCTATGGCTACACCTTC
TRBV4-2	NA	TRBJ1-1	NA	CASSQGQVLTEAFF	TGTGCCAGCAGCCAAGGACAGGTGTTGACTGAAGCTTTCTTT
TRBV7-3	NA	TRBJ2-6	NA	CASSRTGTAVESGANVLTF	TGTGCCAGCAGTCGTACCGGGACGGCCGTAGAATCTGGGGCCAACGTCCTGACTTTC